This T cell receptor (beta chain) emerged from a study of OX40 agonist ivuxolimab in advanced cancers. Study-level information: Those treated in dose escalation had hepatocellular carcinoma, melanoma, renal cell cancer or head and neck cancer. Notes on the study in general: CD4+ and CD8+ blood T cells expanded clonally by week 6 at 0.1 to 3.0 mg/kg.

V was cut by 5 bases and J by 0 bases, with 4 bases left in between. This CDR3 is built from 13 residues. The germline CDR1 and CDR2 sequences are MNHEY and SMNVEV (reference sequence). The repertoire was sequenced with immunoSEQ multiplex PCR; TCRdb's copy has only in-frame clones and lacks some. The sample lists more than 80,000 clones, 94% occurring once. As concerns this clone: Antigen specificity is unknown.

This TCR derives from an adult with an advanced solid tumor such as melanoma, head and neck, liver or kidney cancer. The V call is TRBV27, the J call TRBJ2-2, with D unclear. The sequenced sample was CD4+ or CD8+ T cells sorted from blood, obtained in a trial of the OX40 agonist ivuxolimab. CDR3 sequence reads: CASSPANTGELFF. As DNA, the CDR3 is TGTGCCAGCAGTCCAGCGAACACCGGGGAGCTGTTTTTT.